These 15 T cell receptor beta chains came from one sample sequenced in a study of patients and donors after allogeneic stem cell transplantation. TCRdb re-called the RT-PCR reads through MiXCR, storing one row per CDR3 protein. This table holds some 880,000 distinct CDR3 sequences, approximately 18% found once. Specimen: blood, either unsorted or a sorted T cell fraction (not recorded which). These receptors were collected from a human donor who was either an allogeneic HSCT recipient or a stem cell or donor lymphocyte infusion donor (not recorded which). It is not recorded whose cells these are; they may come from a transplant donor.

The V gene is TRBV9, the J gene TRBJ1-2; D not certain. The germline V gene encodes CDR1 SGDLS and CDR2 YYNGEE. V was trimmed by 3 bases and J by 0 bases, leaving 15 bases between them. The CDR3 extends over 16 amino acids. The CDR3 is CASSERNGPSNYGYTF. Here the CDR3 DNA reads TGTGCCAGCAGCGAGAGAAACGGGCCTTCTAACTATGGCTACACCTTC.

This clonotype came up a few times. The CDR3 nucleotides are TGCGCCAGCAGCGAGGGGTACAGGGATTGGACTAGCGGCTACAATGAGCAGTTCTTC. It translates to CASSEGYRDWTSGYNEQFF. This sequence joins TRBV5-1 and TRBJ2-1, with TRBD2 matching over 10 bases. J was trimmed by 3 bases and V by 4 bases; bases with no gene match: 16. The CDR3 covers 19 residues. Germline-derived CDR1 and CDR2 are SGHRS and YFSETQ.

In nucleotides, the CDR3 is TGCGCCAGCAGCCAAGATGGGGAGACTAGTAGTTCCTACGAGCAGTACTTC. This sequence encodes CASSQDGETSSSYEQYF. This sequence joins TRBV4-1 and TRBJ2-7; perhaps TRBD2 as D (6 bases). CDR1 and CDR2 (germline): MGHRA, YSYEKL. V lost 0 bases and J lost 1, with 16 bases in between. The CDR3 loop spans 17 amino acids.

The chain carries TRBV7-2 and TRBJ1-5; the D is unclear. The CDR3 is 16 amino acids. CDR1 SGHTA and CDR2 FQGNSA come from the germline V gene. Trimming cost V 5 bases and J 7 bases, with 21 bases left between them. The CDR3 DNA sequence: TGTGCCAGCAGCCCTACTCGACCAGGAAGCCGGCAGCCCCAGCATTTT. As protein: CASSPTRPGSRQPQHF.

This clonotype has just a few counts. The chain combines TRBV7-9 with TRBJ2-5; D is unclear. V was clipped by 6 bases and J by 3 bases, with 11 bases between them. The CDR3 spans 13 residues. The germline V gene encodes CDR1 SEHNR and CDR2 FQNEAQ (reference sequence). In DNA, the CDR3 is TGTGCCAGCAGATCTGACGCGAAAGAGACCCAGTACTTC. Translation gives CASRSDAKETQYF.

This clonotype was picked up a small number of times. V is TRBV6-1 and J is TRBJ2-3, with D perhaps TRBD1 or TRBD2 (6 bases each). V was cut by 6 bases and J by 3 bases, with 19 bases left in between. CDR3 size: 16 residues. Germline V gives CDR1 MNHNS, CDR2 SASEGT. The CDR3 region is CASSPRDTGVTDTQYF. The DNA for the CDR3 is TGTGCCAGCAGCCCGCGGGACACGGGGGTGACAGATACGCAGTATTTT.

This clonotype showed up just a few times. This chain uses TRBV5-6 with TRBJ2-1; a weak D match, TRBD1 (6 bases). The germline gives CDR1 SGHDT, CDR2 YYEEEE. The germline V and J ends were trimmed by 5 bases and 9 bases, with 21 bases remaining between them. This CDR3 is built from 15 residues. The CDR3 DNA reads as TGTGCCAGCAGACTCACGCAAACCAGGGACATTGAGCAGTTCTTC. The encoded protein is CASRLTQTRDIEQFF.

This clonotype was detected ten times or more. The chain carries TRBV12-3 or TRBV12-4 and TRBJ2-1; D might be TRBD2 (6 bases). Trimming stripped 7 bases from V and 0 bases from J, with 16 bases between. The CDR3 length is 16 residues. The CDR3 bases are TGTGCCAGCACCTTGGGAGGAATCGGCTCCTACAATGAGCAGTTCTTC. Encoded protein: CASTLGGIGSYNEQFF.

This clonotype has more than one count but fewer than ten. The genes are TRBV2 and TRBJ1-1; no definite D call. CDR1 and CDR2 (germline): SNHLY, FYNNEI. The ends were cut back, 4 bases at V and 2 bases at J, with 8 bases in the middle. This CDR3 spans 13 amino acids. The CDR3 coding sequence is TGTGCCAGCAGTGGGTACTCAAACACTGAAGCTTTCTTT. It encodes CASSGYSNTEAFF.

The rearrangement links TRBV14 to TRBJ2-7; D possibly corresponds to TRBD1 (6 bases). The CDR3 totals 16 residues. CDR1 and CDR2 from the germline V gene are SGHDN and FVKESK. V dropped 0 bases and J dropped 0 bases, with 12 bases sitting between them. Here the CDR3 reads CASSQDLTGSSYEQYF. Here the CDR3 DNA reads TGTGCCAGCAGCCAAGATCTAACAGGGAGCTCCTACGAGCAGTACTTC. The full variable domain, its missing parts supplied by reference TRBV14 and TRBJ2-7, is EAGVTQFPSHSVIEKGQTVTLRCDPISGHDNLYWYRRVMGKEIKFLLHFVKESKQDESGMPNNRFLAERTGGTYSTLKVQPAELEDSGVYFCASSQDLTGSSYEQYFGPGTRLTVT.

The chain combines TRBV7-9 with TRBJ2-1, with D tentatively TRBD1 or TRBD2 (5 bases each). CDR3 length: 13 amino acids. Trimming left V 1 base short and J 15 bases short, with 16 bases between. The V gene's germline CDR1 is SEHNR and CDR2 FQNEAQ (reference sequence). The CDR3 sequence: CASSLGDGTPRFF. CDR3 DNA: TGTGCCAGCAGCTTAGGAGACGGGACCCCCCGGTTCTTC.

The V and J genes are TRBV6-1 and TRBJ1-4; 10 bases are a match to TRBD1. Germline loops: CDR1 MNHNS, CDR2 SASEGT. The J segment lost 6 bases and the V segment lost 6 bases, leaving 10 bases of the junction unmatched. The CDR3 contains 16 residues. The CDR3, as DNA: TGTGCCAGCAGGCCCACCGGGACAGGGGTCGATGAAAAACTGTTTTTT. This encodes CASRPTGTGVDEKLFF.

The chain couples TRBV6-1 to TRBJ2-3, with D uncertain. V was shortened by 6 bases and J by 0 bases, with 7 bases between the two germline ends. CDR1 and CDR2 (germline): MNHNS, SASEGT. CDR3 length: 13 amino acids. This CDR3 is CASRPRSTDTQYF. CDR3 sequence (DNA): TGTGCCAGCAGGCCCCGGAGCACAGATACGCAGTATTTT.

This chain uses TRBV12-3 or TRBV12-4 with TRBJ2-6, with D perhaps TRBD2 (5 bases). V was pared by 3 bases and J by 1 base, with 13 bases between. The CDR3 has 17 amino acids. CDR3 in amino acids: CASSFQVALSGANVLTF. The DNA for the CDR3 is TGTGCCAGCAGTTTTCAAGTAGCGTTATCTGGGGCCAACGTCCTGACTTTC.

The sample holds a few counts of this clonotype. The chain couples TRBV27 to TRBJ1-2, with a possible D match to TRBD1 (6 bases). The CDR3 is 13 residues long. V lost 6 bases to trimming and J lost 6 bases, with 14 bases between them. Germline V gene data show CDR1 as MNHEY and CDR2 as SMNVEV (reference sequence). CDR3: CASSPTGYDGYTF. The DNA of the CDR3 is TGTGCCAGCAGCCCCACAGGGTATGATGGCTACACCTTC.